Below, one T cell receptor beta chain is given with its context. The data were produced by immunoSEQ multiplex PCR, yet TCRdb's version contains in-frame clones alone and is incomplete. In the table there are 5,500 to 8,500 clones, around 74% of which are singletons. This specimen belongs to a study of somatic mutations in cytotoxic T cells in rheumatoid arthritis. CDR3 length equals 14 residues. Germline V gives CDR1 LNHDA, CDR2 SQIVND (reference sequence). V trimming: 1 base; J trimming: 6 bases; junction bases outside the gene matches: 2. Sequencing input: CD8+ T cells sorted from blood. The TCR originated in a woman aged 60 to 75 in good health. The chain employs TRBV19 and TRBJ2-2; 7 nucleotides match TRBD2. This CDR3 reads CASSIVAGAGELFF. In DNA form, the CDR3 reads TGTGCCAGTAGTATAGTGGCGGGGGCCGGGGAGCTGTTTTTT.